Shown below are 3 T cell receptor beta chains from a single sample sequenced in a study of regulatory T cells in long-lasting Graves disease. As for time point: persistent/refractory GD, antithyroid drugs over 5 years with positive TRAb. After RNA was extracted from PBMCs, the TCR library was made from it. Sequencing libraries for TCR beta were prepared with iRepertoire HTBI primers and Arm-PCR of CDR3 regions. TCRdb independently ran MiXCR on the multiplex PCR reads; one entry per CDR3 protein. The repertoire holds about 430,000 distinct CDR3 sequences, with around 20% as singletons. Source: peripheral blood mononuclear cells (PBMCs), taken when the disease was refractory, from a patient treated with antithyroid drugs. These receptors were taken from a female donor with Graves disease.

The chain has TRBV9 and TRBJ2-2; no definite D call. Germline CDR1 and CDR2: SGDLS and YYNGEE. V dropped 5 bases and J dropped 4 bases, with 6 bases sitting between them. This CDR3 is 12 amino acids long. The CDR3 protein is CASRGFTGELFF. The DNA for the CDR3 is TGTGCCAGCAGAGGGTTCACCGGGGAGCTGTTTTTT.

This clonotype was counted many times. The chain is built from TRBV2 and TRBJ2-6; the D is unclear. CDR3 length: 17 amino acids. The germline V and J ends were trimmed by 2 bases and 0 bases, with 11 bases remaining between them. In germline, CDR1 is SNHLY, CDR2 FYNNEI. In DNA, the CDR3 is TGTGCCAGCAGTGAACAAGGACGGGCCTCTGGGGCCAACGTCCTGACTTTC. Amino acid sequence: CASSEQGRASGANVLTF.

Notes on this clonotype: Sequence at one end of the junction differs from germline and may be a read error. The rearrangement uses TRBV20-1 and TRBJ1-5; TRBD1 agrees at 7 bases. Germline CDR1 is DFQATT and CDR2 is SNEGSKA (reference sequence). The CDR3 extends over 15 amino acids. CDR3 in amino acids: CGARGRGLSNQPQHF. The CDR3 nucleotides are TGCGGTGCTAGAGGCAGGGGGTTGAGCAATCAGCCCCAGCATTTT.